Following are 9 T cell receptor beta chains from one sample sequenced in a study of shared clonotypes between healthy human individuals. Data came from immunoSEQ multiplex PCR; TCRdb stores just in-frame clones and leaves some out. This table holds hundreds of thousands of clones, under 80% found once. Sequencing input: memory CD4+ T cells sorted from blood. Subset defined: CD45RA-negative fraction. Every receptor here comes from a woman aged 30 to 39 in good health.

The V gene is TRBV11-2, the J gene TRBJ2-3; 11 bases are a match to TRBD2. Per the germline V gene, CDR1 is SGHAT and CDR2 is FQNNGV. CDR3 length: 16 residues. Trimming removed 4 bases from V and 1 base from J; junction bases left unmatched: 4. The CDR3 sequence: CASSWISGRGTDTQYF. CDR3 bases: TGTGCCAGCAGCTGGATTAGCGGGAGGGGCACAGATACGCAGTATTTT.

In the case of this clone: Other DNA sequences in this specimen translate into the identical CDR3. V gene TRBV7-9 combines with J gene TRBJ2-7, with D possibly TRBD2 on 5 matching bases. The germline V gene has CDR1 SEHNR and CDR2 FQNEAQ (reference sequence). The CDR3 totals 14 residues. V was cut by 4 bases and J by 4 bases, with 14 bases left in between. CDR3 in DNA: TGTGCCAGCAGCTACCAACGGGATTCGTACGAGCAGTACTTC. This codes for CASSYQRDSYEQYF.

The genes are TRBV16 and TRBJ2-1, with 9 bases identical to TRBD2. Unmatched junction bases numbered 6, after V lost 4 bases and J lost 8 bases. The germline gives CDR1 KGHSY, CDR2 FQNENV. CDR3 length: 14 residues. The CDR3 sequence: CASSLKREVYEQFF. Here the CDR3 DNA reads TGTGCCAGCAGCCTAAAGCGGGAGGTATATGAGCAGTTCTTC.

J is TRBJ2-5 and V is TRBV19; TRBD2 aligns across 14 bases. The end of the DNA is better explained by TRBJ2-7, so the J call may be wrong. Germline V gives CDR1 LNHDA, CDR2 SQIVND (reference sequence). CDR3 length: 18 amino acids. CDR3 loop: CASSIDTGLAGGPYEQYF. The CDR3, as DNA: TGTGCCAGTAGTATAGACACAGGACTAGCGGGAGGCCCCTACGAGCAGTACTTC.

The chain couples TRBV5-1 to TRBJ1-2; D may be TRBD1 (5 bases). V lost 0 bases and J lost 5, with 14 bases in between. The CDR3 sequence is 15 residues long. Germline CDR1 and CDR2: SGHRS and YFSETQ. CDR3 DNA sequence: TGCGCCAGCAGCTTGGCGCGGGGCCGGGGGTATGGCTACACCTTC. As protein: CASSLARGRGYGYTF.

To note about this clone: A much more abundant neighbour one base away suggests this may be a read error. The CDR3 nucleotides read TGTGCCAGCAGCTTAGTAGGGAATCAGCCCCAGCATTTT. The encoded protein is CASSLVGNQPQHF. The chain is built from TRBV7-9 and TRBJ1-5; D ambiguous. Trimming removed 1 base from V and 4 bases from J, with 5 bases in between. CDR1 is SEHNR, CDR2 FQNEAQ, per germline (reference sequence). This CDR3 spans 13 amino acids.

The gene calls are TRBV11-2 and TRBJ1-1, with 7 bases aligning to TRBD1. The J segment lost 7 bases and the V segment lost 5 bases, leaving 10 bases of the junction unmatched. The CDR3 length is 14 residues. Germline lookup yields CDR1 SGHAT and CDR2 FQNNGV. The CDR3 nucleotides read TGTGCCAGCAGCCCGCGTGACAGGGCTATTGAAGCTTTCTTT. Amino acids: CASSPRDRAIEAFF.

V gene TRBV7-9 combines with J gene TRBJ2-1; 13 bases line up with TRBD2. CDR3 length: 16 amino acids. Germline assignment: CDR1 SEHNR and CDR2 FQNEAQ (reference sequence). Trimming cost V 4 bases and J 7 bases; bases outside gene matches: 7. The DNA of the CDR3 is TGTGCCAGCAGCTCTTGGACTAGCGGGAGAGGGAATGAGCAGTTCTTC. As protein: CASSSWTSGRGNEQFF. Using reference TRBV7-9 and TRBJ2-1 for the parts outside the CDR3, the full variable domain is DTGVSQNPRHKITKRGQNVTFRCDPISEHNRLYWYRQTLGQGPEFLTYFQNEAQLEKSRLLSDRFSAERPKGSFSTLEIQRTEQGDSAMYLCASSSWTSGRGNEQFFGPGTRLTVL.

The gene calls are TRBV7-2 and TRBJ2-1; TRBD2 agrees at 11 bases. Germline lookup yields CDR1 SGHTA and CDR2 FQGNSA. V shed 4 bases and J 2 bases; nucleotides not matched to a gene: 7. The CDR3 is made up of 17 amino acids. CDR3 region: CASSYFPGLAAYNEQFF. CDR3 nucleotides: TGTGCCAGCAGCTACTTCCCGGGACTAGCGGCCTACAATGAGCAGTTCTTC.